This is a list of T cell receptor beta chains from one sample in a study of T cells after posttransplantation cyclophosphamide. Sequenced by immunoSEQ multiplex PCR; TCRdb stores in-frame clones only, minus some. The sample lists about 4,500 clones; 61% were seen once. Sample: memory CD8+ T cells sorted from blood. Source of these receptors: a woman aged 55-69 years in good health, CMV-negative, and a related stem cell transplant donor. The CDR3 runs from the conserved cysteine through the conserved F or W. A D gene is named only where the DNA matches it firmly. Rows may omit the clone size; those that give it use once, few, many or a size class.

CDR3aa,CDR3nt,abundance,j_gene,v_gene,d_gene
CATNLGGLDGYTF,TGTGCCACCAATCTGGGGGGGTTGGATGGCTACACCTTC,-,TRBJ1-2,TRBV5-5,-
CAWSVPVRRGWETQYF,TGTGCCTGGAGTGTACCCGTGAGGCGGGGGTGGGAGACCCAGTACTTC,-,TRBJ2-5,TRBV30,TRBD2
CASSFFLLAGWDETQYF,TGTGCCAGCAGCTTCTTCTTACTAGCGGGGTGGGACGAGACCCAGTACTTC,-,TRBJ2-5,TRBV2,TRBD2
CASSHPGTVLYEQFF,TGTGCCAGCAGCCACCCCGGGACTGTATTGTATGAGCAGTTCTTC,-,TRBJ2-1,TRBV27,-
CASRLLFSDTLTGANVLTF,TGTGCCAGCAGGCTTCTGTTTTCGGACACTTTAACTGGGGCCAACGTCCTGACTTTC,-,TRBJ2-6,TRBV5-4,-
CASSTSSGMGNEQFF,TGTGCCAGCAGTACGTCTAGCGGGATGGGCAATGAGCAGTTCTTC,-,TRBJ2-1,TRBV27,TRBD2
CASSPTGTGDTIYF,TGTGCCAGCAGTCCCACAGGGACAGGGGACACCATATATTTT,-,TRBJ1-3,TRBV28,TRBD1
CSVVSSGLLGNEQFF,TGCAGCGTTGTGTCTAGCGGTCTCTTGGGGAATGAGCAGTTCTTC,-,TRBJ2-1,TRBV29-1,TRBD2
CASSRQSLNTEAFF,TGTGCCAGCAGTAGACAGTCCTTGAACACTGAAGCTTTCTTT,medium-sized,TRBJ1-1,TRBV6-5,-
CASPGRARGAVF,TGCGCCAGCCCTGGGCGGGCACGGGGAGCTGTTTTT,-,TRBJ2-2,TRBV5-1,-
CASSYVPGQLNEKLFF,TGTGCCAGCAGTTACGTACCGGGACAGCTTAATGAAAAACTGTTTTTT,once,TRBJ1-4,TRBV6-5,TRBD1
CASSPGTVYNEQFF,TGTGCCAGCAGTCCCGGGACTGTCTACAATGAGCAGTTCTTC,few,TRBJ2-1,TRBV6-6,-
CASSSPATTGHSGNTIYF,TGTGCCAGCAGCTCTCCCGCTACGACAGGGCACTCTGGAAACACCATATATTTT,-,TRBJ1-3,TRBV7-9,TRBD1
CASRSLRDSNTGELFF,TGTGCCAGCCGCTCCCTCAGGGATTCGAACACCGGGGAGCTGTTTTTT,-,TRBJ2-2,TRBV28,-
CASSLVAVPQETQYF,TGTGCCAGCAGCTTAGTCGCGGTTCCTCAAGAGACCCAGTACTTC,-,TRBJ2-5,TRBV11-2,-
CASSPEYSGYEQYF,TGTGCCAGCAGCCCTGAATACAGCGGCTACGAGCAGTACTTC,few,TRBJ2-7,TRBV9,-
CASSSRSVHYGYTF,TGTGCCAGCAGCTCGCGGTCCGTGCACTATGGCTACACCTTC,medium-sized,TRBJ1-2,TRBV13,-
CASSQDPQNEQYF,TGTGCCAGCAGCCAAGATCCCCAGAACGAGCAGTACTTC,-,TRBJ2-7,TRBV4-2,-
CASSSAAVAENTGELFF,TGTGCCAGCAGCTCGGCCGCCGTGGCGGAGAACACCGGGGAGCTGTTTTTT,-,TRBJ2-2,TRBV5-8,-
CASSAWDSSYEQYF,TGTGCCAGCAGCGCTTGGGACTCCTCCTACGAGCAGTACTTC,-,TRBJ2-7,TRBV9,-
CASKEVEGSNQPQHF,TGTGCCAGCAAAGAAGTGGAGGGGAGCAATCAGCCCCAGCATTTT,once,TRBJ1-5,TRBV27,-
CASSAGQVLSYEQYF,TGTGCCAGCAGCGCAGGACAGGTGCTCTCCTACGAGCAGTACTTC,-,TRBJ2-7,TRBV11-2,TRBD1
CASRVTSGSTYEQYF,TGTGCCAGCAGGGTGACTAGCGGGAGTACCTACGAGCAGTACTTC,-,TRBJ2-7,TRBV27,TRBD2
CASSLDRAGQYF,TGTGCCAGCAGTCTCGACAGGGCGGGGCAGTACTTC,-,TRBJ2-7,TRBV28,TRBD1
CASSRTESAEAFF,TGTGCCAGCAGCCGAACTGAGAGCGCTGAAGCTTTCTTT,few,TRBJ1-1,TRBV7-6,-
CASSLDAGDTQYF,TGTGCCAGCAGCCTTGATGCGGGGGATACGCAGTATTTT,-,TRBJ2-3,TRBV9,-